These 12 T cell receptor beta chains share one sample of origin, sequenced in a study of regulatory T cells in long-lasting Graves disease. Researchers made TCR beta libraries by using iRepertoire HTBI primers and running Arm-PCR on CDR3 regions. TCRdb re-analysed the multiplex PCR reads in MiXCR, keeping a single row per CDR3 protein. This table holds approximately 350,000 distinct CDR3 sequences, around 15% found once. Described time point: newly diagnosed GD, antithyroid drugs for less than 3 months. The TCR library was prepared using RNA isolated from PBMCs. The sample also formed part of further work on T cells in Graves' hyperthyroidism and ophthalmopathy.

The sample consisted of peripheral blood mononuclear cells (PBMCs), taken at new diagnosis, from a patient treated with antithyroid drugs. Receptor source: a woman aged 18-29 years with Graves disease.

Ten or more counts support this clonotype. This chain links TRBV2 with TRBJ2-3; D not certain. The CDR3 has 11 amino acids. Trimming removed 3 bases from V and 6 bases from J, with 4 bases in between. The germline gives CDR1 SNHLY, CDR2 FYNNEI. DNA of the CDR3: TGTGCCAGCAGTGACTTGGATACGCAGTATTTT. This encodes CASSDLDTQYF.

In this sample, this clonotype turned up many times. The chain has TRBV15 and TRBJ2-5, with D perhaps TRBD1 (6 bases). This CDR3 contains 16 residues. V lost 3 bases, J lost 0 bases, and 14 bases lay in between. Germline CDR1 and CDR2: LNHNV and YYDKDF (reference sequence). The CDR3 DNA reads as TGTGCCACCAGCAGTCACCATACAGGGAACCAAGAGACCCAGTACTTC. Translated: CATSSHHTGNQETQYF.

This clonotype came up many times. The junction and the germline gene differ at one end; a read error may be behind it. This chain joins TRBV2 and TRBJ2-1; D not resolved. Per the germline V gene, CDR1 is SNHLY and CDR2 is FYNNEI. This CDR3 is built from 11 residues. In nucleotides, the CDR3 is TGTGCCAGCAGGACCGGGCCCCCCTGGTACTTC. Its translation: CASRTGPPWYF.

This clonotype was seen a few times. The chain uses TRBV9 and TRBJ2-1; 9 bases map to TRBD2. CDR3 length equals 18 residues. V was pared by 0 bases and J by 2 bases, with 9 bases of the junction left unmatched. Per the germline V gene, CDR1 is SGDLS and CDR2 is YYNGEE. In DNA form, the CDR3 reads TGTGCCAGCAGCGTAGAGGGGGCTAGCGGGGTGGCCTACAATGAGCAGTTCTTC. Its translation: CASSVEGASGVAYNEQFF.

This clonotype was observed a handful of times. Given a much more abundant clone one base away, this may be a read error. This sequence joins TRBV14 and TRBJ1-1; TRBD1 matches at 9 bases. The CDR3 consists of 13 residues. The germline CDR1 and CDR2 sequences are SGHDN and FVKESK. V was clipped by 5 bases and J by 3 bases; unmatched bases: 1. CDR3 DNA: TGTGCCAGCAGCTACAGGGGGCACACTGAAGCTTTCTTT. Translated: CASSYRGHTEAFF.

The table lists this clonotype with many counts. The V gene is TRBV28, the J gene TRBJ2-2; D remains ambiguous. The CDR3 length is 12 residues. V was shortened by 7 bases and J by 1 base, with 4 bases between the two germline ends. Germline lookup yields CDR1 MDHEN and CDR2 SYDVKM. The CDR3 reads CASMRNTGELFF. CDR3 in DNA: TGTGCCAGCATGAGGAACACCGGGGAGCTGTTTTTT.

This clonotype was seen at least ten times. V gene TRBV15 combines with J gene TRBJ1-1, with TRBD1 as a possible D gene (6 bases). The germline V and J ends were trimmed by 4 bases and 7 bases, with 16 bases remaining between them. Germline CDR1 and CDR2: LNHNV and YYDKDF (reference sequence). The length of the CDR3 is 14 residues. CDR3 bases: TGTGCCACCAGCACCGCCGGACAGACCCTTGAAGCTTTCTTT. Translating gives CATSTAGQTLEAFF. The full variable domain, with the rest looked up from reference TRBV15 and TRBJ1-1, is DAMVIQNPRYQVTQFGKPVTLSCSQTLNHNVMYWYQQKSSQAPKLLFHYYDKDFNNEADTPDNFQSRRPNTSFCFLDIRSPGLGDTAMYLCATSTAGQTLEAFFGQGTRLTVV.

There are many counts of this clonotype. DNA for the CDR3: TGTGCCAGCAGCCCGACCCGCGAAAAACTGTTTTTT. Its translation is CASSPTREKLFF. This chain uses TRBV5-8 with TRBJ1-4; D gene uncertain. Trimming cost V 4 bases and J 8 bases, with 9 bases left between them. Looked up from germline, CDR1 is SGHTS and CDR2 is YDEGEE. The CDR3 loop spans 12 amino acids. Supplemented by reference TRBV5-8 and TRBJ1-4, the full variable domain reads EAGVTQSPTHLIKTRGQQATLRCSPISGHTSVYWYQQALGLGLQFLLWYDEGEERNRGNFPPRFSGRQFPNYSSELNVNALELEDSALYLCASSPTREKLFFGSGTQLSVL.

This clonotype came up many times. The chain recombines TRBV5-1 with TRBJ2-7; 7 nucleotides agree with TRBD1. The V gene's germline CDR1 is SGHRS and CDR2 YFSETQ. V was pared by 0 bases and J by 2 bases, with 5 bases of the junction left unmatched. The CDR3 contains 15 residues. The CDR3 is CASSLVGGDAYEQYF. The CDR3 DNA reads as TGCGCCAGCAGCTTGGTAGGGGGCGACGCCTACGAGCAGTACTTC.

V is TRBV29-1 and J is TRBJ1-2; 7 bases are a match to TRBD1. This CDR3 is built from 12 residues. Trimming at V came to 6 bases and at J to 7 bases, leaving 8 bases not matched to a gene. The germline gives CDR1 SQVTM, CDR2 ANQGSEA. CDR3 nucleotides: TGCAGCGTACTACAGGGGTTGGGTGGCTACACCTTC. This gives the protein CSVLQGLGGYTF. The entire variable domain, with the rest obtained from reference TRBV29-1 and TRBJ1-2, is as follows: SAVISQKPSRDICQRGTSLTIQCQVDSQVTMMFWYRQQPGQSLTLIATANQGSEATYESGFVIDKFPISRPNLTFSTLTVSNMSPEDSSIYLCSVLQGLGGYTFGSGTRLTVV.

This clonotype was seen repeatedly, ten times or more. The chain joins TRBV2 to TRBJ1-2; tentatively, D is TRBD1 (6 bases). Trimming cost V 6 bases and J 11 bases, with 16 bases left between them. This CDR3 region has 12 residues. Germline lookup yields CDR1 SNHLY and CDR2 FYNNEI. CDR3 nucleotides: TGTGCCAGCAGAAGTACGGGACAAGGTTACACCTTC. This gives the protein CASRSTGQGYTF. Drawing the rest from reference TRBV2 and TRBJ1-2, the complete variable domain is EPEVTQTPSHQVTQMGQEVILRCVPISNHLYFYWYRQILGQKVEFLVSFYNNEISEKSEIFDDQFSVERPDGSNFTLKIRSTKLEDSAMYFCASRSTGQGYTFGSGTRLTVV.

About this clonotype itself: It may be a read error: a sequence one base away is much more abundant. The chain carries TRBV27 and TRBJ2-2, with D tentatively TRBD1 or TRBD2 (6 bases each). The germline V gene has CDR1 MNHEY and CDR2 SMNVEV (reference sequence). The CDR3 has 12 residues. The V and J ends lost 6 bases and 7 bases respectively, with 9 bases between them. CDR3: CASRGGNGELFF. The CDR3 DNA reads TGTGCCAGCAGAGGGGGGAACGGGGAGCTGTTTTTT.